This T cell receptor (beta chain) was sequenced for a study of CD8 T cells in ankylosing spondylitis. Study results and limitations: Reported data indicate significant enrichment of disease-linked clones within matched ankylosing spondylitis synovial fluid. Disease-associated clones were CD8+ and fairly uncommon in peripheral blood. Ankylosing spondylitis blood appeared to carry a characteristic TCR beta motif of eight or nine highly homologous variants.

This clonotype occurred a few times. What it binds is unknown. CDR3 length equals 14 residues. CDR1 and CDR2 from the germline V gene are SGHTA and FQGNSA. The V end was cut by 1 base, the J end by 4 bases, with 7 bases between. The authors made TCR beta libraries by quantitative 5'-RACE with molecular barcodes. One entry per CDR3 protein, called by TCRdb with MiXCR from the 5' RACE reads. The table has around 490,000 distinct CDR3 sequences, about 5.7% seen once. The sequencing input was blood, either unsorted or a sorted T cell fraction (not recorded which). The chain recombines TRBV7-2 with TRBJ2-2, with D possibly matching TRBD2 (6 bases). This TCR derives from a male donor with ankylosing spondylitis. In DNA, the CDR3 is TGTGCCAGCAGCTTAGGCGGGGTCACCGGGGAGCTGTTTTTT. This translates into CASSLGGVTGELFF. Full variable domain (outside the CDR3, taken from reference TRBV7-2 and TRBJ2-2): GAGVSQSPSNKVTEKGKDVELRCDPISGHTALYWYRQSLGQGLEFLIYFQGNSAPDKSGLPSDRFSAERTGGSVSTLTIQRTQQEDSAVYLCASSLGGVTGELFFGEGSRLTVL.